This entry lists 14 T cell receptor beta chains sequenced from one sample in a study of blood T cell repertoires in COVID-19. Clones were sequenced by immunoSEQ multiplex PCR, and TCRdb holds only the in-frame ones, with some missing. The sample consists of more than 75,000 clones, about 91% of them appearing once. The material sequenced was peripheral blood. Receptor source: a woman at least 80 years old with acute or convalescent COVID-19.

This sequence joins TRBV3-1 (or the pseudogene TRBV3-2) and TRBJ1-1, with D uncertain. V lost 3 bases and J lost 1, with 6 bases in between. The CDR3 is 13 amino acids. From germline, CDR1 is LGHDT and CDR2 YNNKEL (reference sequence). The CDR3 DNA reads TGTGCCAGCAGCCACCCCAGGAACACTGAAGCTTTCTTT. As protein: CASSHPRNTEAFF.

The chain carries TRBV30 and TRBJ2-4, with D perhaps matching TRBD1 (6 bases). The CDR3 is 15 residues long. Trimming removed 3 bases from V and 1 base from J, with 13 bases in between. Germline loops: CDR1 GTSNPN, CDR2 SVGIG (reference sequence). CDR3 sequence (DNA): TGTGCCTGGAGGAAACAGGGAGAGGCCAAAAACATTCAGTACTTC. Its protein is CAWRKQGEAKNIQYF.

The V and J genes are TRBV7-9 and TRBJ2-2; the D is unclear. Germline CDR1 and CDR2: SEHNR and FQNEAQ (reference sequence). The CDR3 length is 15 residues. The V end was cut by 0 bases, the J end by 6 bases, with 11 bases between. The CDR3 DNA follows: TGTGCCAGCAGCTTAGCTAGTATTACTCCCGGGGAGCTGTTTTTT. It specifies CASSLASITPGELFF.

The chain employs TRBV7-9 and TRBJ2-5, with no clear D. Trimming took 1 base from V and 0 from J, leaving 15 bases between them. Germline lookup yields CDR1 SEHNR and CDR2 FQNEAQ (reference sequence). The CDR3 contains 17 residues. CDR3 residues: CASSLDGRRVYQETQYF. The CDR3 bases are TGTGCCAGCAGCTTAGACGGCAGGCGAGTGTACCAAGAGACCCAGTACTTC.

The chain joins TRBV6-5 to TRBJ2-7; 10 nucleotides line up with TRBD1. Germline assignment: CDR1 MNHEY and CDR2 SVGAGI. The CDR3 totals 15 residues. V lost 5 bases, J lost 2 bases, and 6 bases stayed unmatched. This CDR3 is CASSPRTGGTYEQYF. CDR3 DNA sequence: TGTGCCAGCAGTCCTCGGACAGGGGGAACCTACGAGCAGTACTTC.

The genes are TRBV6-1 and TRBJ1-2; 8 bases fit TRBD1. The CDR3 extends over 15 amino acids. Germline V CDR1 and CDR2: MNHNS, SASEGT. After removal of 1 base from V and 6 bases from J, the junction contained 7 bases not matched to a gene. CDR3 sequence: CASSEGAGGNNGYTF. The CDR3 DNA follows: TGTGCCAGCAGTGAAGGGGCAGGGGGCAACAATGGCTACACCTTC.

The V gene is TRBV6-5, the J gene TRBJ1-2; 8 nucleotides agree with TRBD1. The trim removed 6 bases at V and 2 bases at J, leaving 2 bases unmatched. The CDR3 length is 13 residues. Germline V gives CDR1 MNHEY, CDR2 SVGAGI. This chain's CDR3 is CASSRTGNYGYTF. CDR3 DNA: TGTGCCAGCAGCAGGACAGGGAACTATGGCTACACCTTC.

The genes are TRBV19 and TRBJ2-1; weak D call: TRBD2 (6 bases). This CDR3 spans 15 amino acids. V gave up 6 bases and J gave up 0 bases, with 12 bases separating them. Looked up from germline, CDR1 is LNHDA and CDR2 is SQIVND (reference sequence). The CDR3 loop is CASSQEGSSYNEQFF. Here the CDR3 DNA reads TGTGCCAGTAGCCAGGAGGGGAGCTCCTACAATGAGCAGTTCTTC.

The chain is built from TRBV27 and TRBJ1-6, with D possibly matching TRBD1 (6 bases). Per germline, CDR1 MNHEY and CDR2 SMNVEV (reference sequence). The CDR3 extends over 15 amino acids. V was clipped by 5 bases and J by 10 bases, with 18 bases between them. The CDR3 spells CASSRTGWIQSPLHF. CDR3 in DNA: TGTGCCAGCAGTAGAACAGGGTGGATCCAGTCACCCCTCCACTTT.

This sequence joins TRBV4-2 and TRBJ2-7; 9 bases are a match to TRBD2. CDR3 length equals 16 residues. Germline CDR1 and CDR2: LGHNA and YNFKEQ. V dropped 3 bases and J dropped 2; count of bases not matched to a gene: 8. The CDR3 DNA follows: TGTGCCAGCAGCCACTTGAGCGGGGGGTCAACCTACGAGCAGTACTTC. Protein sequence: CASSHLSGGSTYEQYF.

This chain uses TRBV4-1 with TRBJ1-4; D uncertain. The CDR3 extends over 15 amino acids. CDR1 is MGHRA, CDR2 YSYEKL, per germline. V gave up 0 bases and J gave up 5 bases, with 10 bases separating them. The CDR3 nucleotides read TGCGCCAGCAGCCAAGATTCGGGGTTAAATGAAAAACTGTTTTTT. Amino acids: CASSQDSGLNEKLFF.

This CDR3 is CASSPYLFRESGNTIYF. CDR3 in DNA: TGCGCCAGCAGCCCATACCTTTTCCGGGAATCCGGAAACACCATATATTTT. J is TRBJ1-3 and V is TRBV4-1; D is undetermined. Trimming removed 4 bases from V and 4 bases from J, with 20 bases in between. The CDR3 contains 17 residues. In germline, CDR1 is MGHRA, CDR2 YSYEKL.

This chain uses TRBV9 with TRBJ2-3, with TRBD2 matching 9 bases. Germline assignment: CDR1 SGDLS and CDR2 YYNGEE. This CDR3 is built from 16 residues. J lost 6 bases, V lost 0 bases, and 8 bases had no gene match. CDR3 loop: CASSVVAGGPVDTQYF. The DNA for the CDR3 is TGTGCCAGCAGCGTAGTCGCGGGAGGGCCGGTTGATACGCAGTATTTT.

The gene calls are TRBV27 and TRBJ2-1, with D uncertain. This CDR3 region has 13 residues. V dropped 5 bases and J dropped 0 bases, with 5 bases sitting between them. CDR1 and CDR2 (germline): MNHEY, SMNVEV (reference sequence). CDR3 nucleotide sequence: TGTGCCAGCAGTCCTTACTCCTACAATGAGCAGTTCTTC. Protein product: CASSPYSYNEQFF.